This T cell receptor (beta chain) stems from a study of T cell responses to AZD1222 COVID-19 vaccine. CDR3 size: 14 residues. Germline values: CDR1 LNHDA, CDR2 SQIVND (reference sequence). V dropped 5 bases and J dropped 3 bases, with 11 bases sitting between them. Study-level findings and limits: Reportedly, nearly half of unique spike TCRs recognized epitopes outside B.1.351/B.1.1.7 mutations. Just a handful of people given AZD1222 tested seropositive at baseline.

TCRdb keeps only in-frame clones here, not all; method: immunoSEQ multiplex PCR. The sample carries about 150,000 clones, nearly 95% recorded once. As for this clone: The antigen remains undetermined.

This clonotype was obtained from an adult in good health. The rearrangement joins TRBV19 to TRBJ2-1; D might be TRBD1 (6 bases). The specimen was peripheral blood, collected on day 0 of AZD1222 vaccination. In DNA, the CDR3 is TGTGCCAGTAGTCTACGGACAGACTACAATGAGCAGTTCTTC. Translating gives CASSLRTDYNEQFF.